Below are 4 T cell receptor beta chains sequenced from a single sample in a study of post-analysis software for immune sequencing data. General study results and limits: Among 5 or 6 TRBV segments more frequent in patients than controls were TRBV5-6, TRBV5-1 and TRBV20-1.

What these receptors recognize is not known. TCR beta cDNA libraries included unique molecular identifiers. Each CDR3 protein gets one entry after TCRdb re-called the PCR reads with MiXCR. In the table there are some 450,000 distinct CDR3 sequences, roughly 45% of which are singletons. The sample was blood. Receptor source: a girl aged 10 to 17 with multiple sclerosis.

The rearrangement uses TRBV4-3 and TRBJ2-4, with 10 bases identical to TRBD2. CDR1 and CDR2 from the germline V gene are LGHNA and YSLEER. V dropped 0 bases and J dropped 8; count of bases not matched to a gene: 4. The CDR3 has 15 residues. The CDR3 sequence: CASSQDLAGADIQYF. CDR3 in DNA: TGCGCCAGCAGCCAAGATCTAGCGGGAGCGGACATTCAGTACTTC.

This clonotype has only a few counts. The rearrangement uses TRBV7-2 and TRBJ2-3, with D possibly TRBD1 on 7 matching bases. CDR1 is SGHTA and CDR2 is FQGNSA in the germline V gene. V lost 5 bases and J lost 9, with 9 bases in between. This CDR3 is built from 11 residues. CDR3 protein: CASSQGGTQYF. DNA of the CDR3: TGTGCCAGCAGCCAGGGGGGAACGCAGTATTTT. Full variable domain (missing parts from reference TRBV7-2 and TRBJ2-3): GAGVSQSPSNKVTEKGKDVELRCDPISGHTALYWYRQSLGQGLEFLIYFQGNSAPDKSGLPSDRFSAERTGGSVSTLTIQRTQQEDSAVYLCASSQGGTQYFGPGTRLTVL.

The V call is TRBV7-2, the J call TRBJ2-1; 8 bases fit TRBD1. Germline V gene sequence: CDR1 SGHTA, CDR2 FQGNSA. The CDR3 spans 16 residues. V was clipped by 5 bases and J by 2 bases; unmatched bases: 8. In nucleotides, the CDR3 is TGTGCCAGCAGCCGGACAGGGTCGGGGGCCTACAATGAGCAGTTCTTC. Protein sequence: CASSRTGSGAYNEQFF.

The genes are TRBV29-1 and TRBJ1-1; D unresolved. CDR1 SQVTM and CDR2 ANQGSEA come from the germline V gene. The CDR3 covers 13 residues. Trimming shortened V by 6 bases and J by 6 bases, and 17 bases separated the two germline ends. The CDR3 sequence: CSVERALTAEAFF. The CDR3 nucleotides read TGCAGCGTAGAGAGGGCTCTAACCGCTGAAGCTTTCTTT.